The present T cell receptor (beta chain) was sequenced within a study of neurological immune-mediated disorders. Study-level findings and limits: Multiple sclerosis patients had less TCR clonal expansion than even healthy controls, unlike HTLV-1-associated myelopathy.

V was clipped by 4 bases and J by 1 base; unmatched bases: 18. The CDR3 consists of 21 residues. Per germline, CDR1 SEHNR and CDR2 FQNEAQ (reference sequence). Serving as healthy controls were blood bank volunteers based in Maryland, USA. The unsorted libraries were prepared from 2 million PBMCs (stored at -80 C). The authors produced cDNA by 5'RACE using 10-nucleotide random UMIs. A single record per CDR3 protein comes from TCRdb applying MiXCR to the 5' RACE reads. The sample has 77,000 or so distinct CDR3 sequences, 9.4% seen once. This clonotype has ten or more counts. The target antigen is unknown.

The source material was PBMCs. The V and J genes are TRBV7-9 and TRBJ2-7, with TRBD2 identical over 14 bases. The TCR sequence derives from a man between 50 and 59 years old in good health. The CDR3 nucleotides are TGTGCCAGCAGCTCGACAGCTTCCGGGACTAGCGGGAGATCGAGATCCTACGAGCAGTACTTC. Its translation: CASSSTASGTSGRSRSYEQYF.